This TCR beta chain was found in a study of control samples from healthy donors and cancer patients. Some clones are missing from TCRdb's copy, which holds only in-frame ones; the method was immunoSEQ multiplex PCR. This table holds about 130,000 clones, roughly 91% found once. This CDR3 contains 13 residues. Germline V lookup: CDR1 SNHLY, CDR2 FYNNEI. Regarding this clone: A junction boundary mismatches the germline segment, possibly from a read error.

Source material: PBMCs. V is TRBV2 and J is TRBJ2-7, with 8 bases lining up with TRBD2. This receptor was taken from a middle-aged man with head and neck cancer. As DNA, the CDR3 is TGTGCCAGCAGTCAAGCGGGAGACAACGAGCAGTACTTC. This encodes CASSQAGDNEQYF.